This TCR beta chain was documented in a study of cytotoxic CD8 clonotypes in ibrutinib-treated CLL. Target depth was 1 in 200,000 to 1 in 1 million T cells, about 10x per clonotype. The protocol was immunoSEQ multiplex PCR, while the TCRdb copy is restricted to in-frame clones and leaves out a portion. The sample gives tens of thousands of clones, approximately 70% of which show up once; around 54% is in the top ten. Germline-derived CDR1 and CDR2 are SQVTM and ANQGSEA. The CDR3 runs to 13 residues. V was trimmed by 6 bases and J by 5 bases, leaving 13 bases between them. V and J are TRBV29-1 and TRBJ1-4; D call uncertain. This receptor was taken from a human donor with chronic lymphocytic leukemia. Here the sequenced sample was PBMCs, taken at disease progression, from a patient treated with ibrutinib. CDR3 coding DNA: TGCAGCGTCCGACCTCACCTAAATGAAAAACTGTTTTTT. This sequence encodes CSVRPHLNEKLFF.